One T cell receptor beta chain is described in this entry. The data derive from a study of chemoradiotherapy in HPV16-positive cancers. Across the whole study: Candidate HPV-specific T-cell clones and common TCR motifs came from functional assays in two HPV16-positive patients.

After removal of 2 bases from V and 6 bases from J, the junction contained 5 bases not matched to a gene. The V gene's germline CDR1 is MDHEN and CDR2 SYDVKM. This CDR3 region has 14 residues. Only in-frame clones appear in the TCRdb table, and some are missing; sequencing was by immunoSEQ multiplex PCR. The data hold more than 850 clones, with 65% to 75% observed a single time. The sequence derives from a human donor with HPV-associated anogenital cancer. V is TRBV28 and J is TRBJ2-7; TRBD2 agrees at 9 bases. The sequencing here drew on tumor tissue, taken from a patient who underwent chemoradiotherapy. CDR3 nucleotides: TGTGCCAGCAGTTTAGGCCTAGCGGGATTCGAGCAGTACTTC. Its protein is CASSLGLAGFEQYF.